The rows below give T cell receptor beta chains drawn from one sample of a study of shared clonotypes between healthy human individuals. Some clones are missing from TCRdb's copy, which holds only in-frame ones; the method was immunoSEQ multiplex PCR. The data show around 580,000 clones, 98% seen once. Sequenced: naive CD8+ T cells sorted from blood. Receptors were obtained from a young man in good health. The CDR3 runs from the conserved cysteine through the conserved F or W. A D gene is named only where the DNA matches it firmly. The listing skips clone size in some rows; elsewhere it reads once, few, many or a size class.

DNA: TGTGCCAGCAGTCCAGGAGGGGGTACTGAAGCTTTCTTT
CDR3: CASSPGGGTEAFF
V: TRBV6-5
size: -
J: TRBJ1-1
D: -
length: 13

DNA: TGTGCCAGCAGCCTTCACGGCCCGGATCTTAGCTCCTACAATGAGCAGTTCTTC
CDR3: CASSLHGPDLSSYNEQFF
V: TRBV14
size: once
J: TRBJ2-1
D: -
length: 18

DNA: TGTGCCAGCAAAAGACCGTCGGACAGCCCTGGGGCCAACGTCCTGACTTTC
CDR3: CASKRPSDSPGANVLTF
V: TRBV7-9
size: -
J: TRBJ2-6
D: -
length: 17

DNA: TGTGCCAGCAAACTAGTCCAGGGACAGGGCCCAGATACGCAGTATTTT
CDR3: CASKLVQGQGPDTQYF
V: TRBV28
size: -
J: TRBJ2-3
D: TRBD1
length: 16

DNA: TGTGCCAGCTCGCCCGAGCAGTACTTC
CDR3: CASSPEQYF
V: TRBV6-1
size: -
J: TRBJ2-7
D: -
length: 9

DNA: TGTGCCAGCTCACATGGTCTGGGGATCAACGAGCAGTACTTC
CDR3: CASSHGLGINEQYF
V: TRBV18
size: -
J: TRBJ2-7
D: -
length: 14

DNA: TGTGCCTGGAGCGACCTTTCGACAGAGCAGTACTTC
CDR3: CAWSDLSTEQYF
V: TRBV30
size: once
J: TRBJ2-7
D: -
length: 12

DNA: TGTGCCAGCAGCTTCCAGGGGGGTGGGCAAGAGACCCAGTACTTC
CDR3: CASSFQGGGQETQYF
V: TRBV5-4
size: -
J: TRBJ2-5
D: -
length: 15

DNA: TGTGCCAGCAGGCGGGAGCGGGAGAACTACGAGCAGTACTTC
CDR3: CASRRERENYEQYF
V: TRBV2
size: -
J: TRBJ2-7
D: TRBD2
length: 14

DNA: TGCGCCAGCAGCGTCGAGTGGGCGGGAAATGAAAAACTGTTTTTT
CDR3: CASSVEWAGNEKLFF
V: TRBV5-1
size: -
J: TRBJ1-4
D: -
length: 15

DNA: TGTGCCAGCACCCGGACTAGCGGTTTCTCTGGGGCCAACGTCCTGACTTTC
CDR3: CASTRTSGFSGANVLTF
V: TRBV5-6
size: -
J: TRBJ2-6
D: TRBD2
length: 17

DNA: TGTGCCAGCAGCTTAGAAGGGATGTATTACGAGCAGTACTTC
CDR3: CASSLEGMYYEQYF
V: TRBV7-2
size: -
J: TRBJ2-7
D: -
length: 14

DNA: TGTGCCAGCAGCTCAGGACAGGGGGCCGGCAATGAGCAGTTCTTC
CDR3: CASSSGQGAGNEQFF
V: TRBV7-3
size: -
J: TRBJ2-1
D: TRBD1
length: 15

DNA: TGTGCCAGCAGATTGGGGGCCGGCAATGAGCAGTTCTTC
CDR3: CASRLGAGNEQFF
V: TRBV7-9
size: -
J: TRBJ2-1
D: -
length: 13

DNA: TGCAGCGTTGAGGGGGGGCGCTACGAGCAGTACTTC
CDR3: CSVEGGRYEQYF
V: TRBV29-1
size: -
J: TRBJ2-7
D: -
length: 12

DNA: TGTGCCAGCAGCTTAGGTAGCGGGAGGGCAGATACGCAGTATTTT
CDR3: CASSLGSGRADTQYF
V: TRBV7-6
size: -
J: TRBJ2-3
D: TRBD2
length: 15

DNA: TGTGCCAGCAGCCTTACGACAGGCAACACTGAAGCTTTCTTT
CDR3: CASSLTTGNTEAFF
V: TRBV7-9
size: -
J: TRBJ1-1
D: -
length: 14

DNA: TGCAGCGGTACCGGGACAGGGGGCTACGAGCAGTACTTC
CDR3: CSGTGTGGYEQYF
V: TRBV29-1
size: -
J: TRBJ2-7
D: TRBD1
length: 13

DNA: TGTGCCAGCAGTTACACTCTGGGACAGGGTGGAGAAACGCAGTATTTT
CDR3: CASSYTLGQGGETQYF
V: TRBV6-6
size: -
J: TRBJ2-3
D: TRBD1
length: 16

DNA: TGTGCCAGCAGCCCGCTGGACAGCGTTACGCAGTATTTT
CDR3: CASSPLDSVTQYF
V: TRBV27
size: -
J: TRBJ2-3
D: -
length: 13

DNA: TGTGCCAGCAGCGGGGGGACAGAAGACTACGAGCAGTACTTC
CDR3: CASSGGTEDYEQYF
V: TRBV5-6
size: -
J: TRBJ2-7
D: -
length: 14

DNA: TGTGCCAGCAGCTTAGGGACAGGGCGCCTTTCGGAGCCCCAGCATTTT
CDR3: CASSLGTGRLSEPQHF
V: TRBV11-2
size: -
J: TRBJ1-5
D: TRBD1
length: 16

DNA: TGTGCCAGCTCACCGGTCCCGACCTACGAGCAGTACTTC
CDR3: CASSPVPTYEQYF
V: TRBV18
size: -
J: TRBJ2-7
D: -
length: 13

DNA: TGCGCCAGCAGCCAAGGGCCTAGGGAAAACACCGGGGAGCTGTTTTTT
CDR3: CASSQGPRENTGELFF
V: TRBV4-1
size: -
J: TRBJ2-2
D: -
length: 16

DNA: TGCAGCGGAAAGGACCTACAAGAGACCCAGTACTTC
CDR3: CSGKDLQETQYF
V: TRBV29-1
size: -
J: TRBJ2-5
D: -
length: 12

DNA: TGTGCCAGCAGCTTCCCAGGTGCCAGGACCTACTCTGGGGCCAACGTCCTGACTTTC
CDR3: CASSFPGARTYSGANVLTF
V: TRBV7-9
size: -
J: TRBJ2-6
D: -
length: 19

DNA: TGTGCCAGCAGTCCTGACTTGCTTCACTATGGCTACACCTTC
CDR3: CASSPDLLHYGYTF
V: TRBV6-1
size: -
J: TRBJ1-2
D: -
length: 14

DNA: TGTGCCATCAGTGTGGGGACAGGGAGGACTGAAGCTTTCTTT
CDR3: CAISVGTGRTEAFF
V: TRBV10-3
size: -
J: TRBJ1-1
D: TRBD1
length: 14

DNA: TGTGCCAGCAGTTACTGGAGGGGATCGAACTATGGCTACACCTTC
CDR3: CASSYWRGSNYGYTF
V: TRBV6-5
size: once
J: TRBJ1-2
D: -
length: 15

DNA: TGCGCCAGCAGCATAGGACAGAAGCTGCCCAACGAGCAGTACTTC
CDR3: CASSIGQKLPNEQYF
V: TRBV5-1
size: -
J: TRBJ2-7
D: -
length: 15

DNA: TGTGCCAGCAGTTTATGGATGGGACAGGGAGGAACTGAAGCTTTCTTT
CDR3: CASSLWMGQGGTEAFF
V: TRBV27
size: -
J: TRBJ1-1
D: TRBD1
length: 16

DNA: TGTGCCAGCGGCTTATTGGGGGCCGCCTACGAGCAGTACTTC
CDR3: CASGLLGAAYEQYF
V: TRBV7-6
size: -
J: TRBJ2-7
D: -
length: 14

DNA: TGTGCCAGCAGTTCCGGGATCTCCTACGAGCAGTACTTC
CDR3: CASSSGISYEQYF
V: TRBV27
size: -
J: TRBJ2-7
D: -
length: 13

DNA: TGCGCCAGCAGTCAATCCCCGGACGGACCCTTAACCAAAAACATTCAGTACTTC
CDR3: CASSQSPDGPLTKNIQYF
V: TRBV23-1
size: -
J: TRBJ2-4
D: -
length: 18

DNA: TGCGCCAGCAGCTTGGCACCCTCCTCCTACGAGCAGTACTTC
CDR3: CASSLAPSSYEQYF
V: TRBV5-1
size: -
J: TRBJ2-7
D: -
length: 14

DNA: TGCAGCGTTGAAGGTCTGGGTAGGAGCTCCTACGAGCAGTACTTC
CDR3: CSVEGLGRSSYEQYF
V: TRBV29-1
size: -
J: TRBJ2-7
D: -
length: 15

DNA: TGTGCCAGCCCGACGGACACTGAAGCTTTCTTT
CDR3: CASPTDTEAFF
V: TRBV2
size: -
J: TRBJ1-1
D: -
length: 11

DNA: TGTGCCACCAGCAGAGAGTCGGGCACTGAAGCTTTCTTT
CDR3: CATSRESGTEAFF
V: TRBV15
size: -
J: TRBJ1-1
D: -
length: 13

DNA: TGTGCCAGCAGCTCCTCCGGGACTAGCGAAAATGAGCAGTTCTTC
CDR3: CASSSSGTSENEQFF
V: TRBV7-8
size: -
J: TRBJ2-1
D: TRBD2
length: 15

DNA: TGTGCCAGCAGCTTAACCCCCCCCCAGGTTCGCTATGGCTACACCTTC
CDR3: CASSLTPPQVRYGYTF
V: TRBV7-2
size: -
J: TRBJ1-2
D: -
length: 16

DNA: TGTGCCAGCAGGACAGGGACAGGGAACAATCAGCCCCAGCATTTT
CDR3: CASRTGTGNNQPQHF
V: TRBV27
size: -
J: TRBJ1-5
D: TRBD1
length: 15

DNA: TGTGCCAGCAGCGCGGGAGGGCCGTACAATGAGCAGTTCTTC
CDR3: CASSAGGPYNEQFF
V: TRBV9
size: -
J: TRBJ2-1
D: TRBD2
length: 14

DNA: TGTGCCAGCAGCTTAGCAGTATTGTCTGGACAAGACACCGGGGAGCTGTTTTTT
CDR3: CASSLAVLSGQDTGELFF
V: TRBV13
size: -
J: TRBJ2-2
D: -
length: 18

DNA: TGCAGCGTTGTTTTACTCCTAGCGGGATCCGAGCAGTACTTC
CDR3: CSVVLLLAGSEQYF
V: TRBV29-1
size: -
J: TRBJ2-7
D: TRBD2
length: 14

DNA: TGCGCCAGCATCGACTGGGCTAGCGGTGACAATGAGCAGTTCTTC
CDR3: CASIDWASGDNEQFF
V: TRBV5-1
size: -
J: TRBJ2-1
D: TRBD2
length: 15

DNA: TGCAGCGTTGAAGCGAATACTGAAACCGAAGCTTTCTTT
CDR3: CSVEANTETEAFF
V: TRBV29-1
size: -
J: TRBJ1-1
D: -
length: 13

DNA: TGCAGCGTTGAGCAGGGAGGGTCCTACAATGAGCAGTTCTTC
CDR3: CSVEQGGSYNEQFF
V: TRBV29-1
size: -
J: TRBJ2-1
D: TRBD2
length: 14

DNA: TGTGCCAGCAGCCCTGGGACTAGTTACGAGCAGTACTTC
CDR3: CASSPGTSYEQYF
V: TRBV7-9
size: -
J: TRBJ2-7
D: TRBD2
length: 13

DNA: TGTGCCACCAGCAGAGATGTTGGAAACACCATATATTTT
CDR3: CATSRDVGNTIYF
V: TRBV15
size: -
J: TRBJ1-3
D: -
length: 13

DNA: TGTGCCAGCAGCTCGCTAGCGGCCCCTTCCTACAATGAGCAGTTCTTC
CDR3: CASSSLAAPSYNEQFF
V: TRBV7-9
size: -
J: TRBJ2-1
D: TRBD2
length: 16

DNA: TGCAGTGCTTCTTCAAACTATGGCTACACCTTC
CDR3: CSASSNYGYTF
V: TRBV20-1
size: -
J: TRBJ1-2
D: -
length: 11

DNA: TGTGCCAGCCAGTCGACAGGGGGGAACACTGAAGCTTTCTTT
CDR3: CASQSTGGNTEAFF
V: TRBV18
size: -
J: TRBJ1-1
D: TRBD1
length: 14

DNA: TGTGCCAGCAGCCCAAGGGGCCGTACCTCGAACACCGGGGAGCTGTTTTTT
CDR3: CASSPRGRTSNTGELFF
V: TRBV9
size: -
J: TRBJ2-2
D: -
length: 17

DNA: TGTGCCAGCAGCTCCGGGACAGCTCTTTATGGCTACACCTTC
CDR3: CASSSGTALYGYTF
V: TRBV7-8
size: -
J: TRBJ1-2
D: TRBD1
length: 14

DNA: TGTGCCAGCAGTTTATTACGACCCGGGACTAGCGGGACAGAGACCCAGTACTTC
CDR3: CASSLLRPGTSGTETQYF
V: TRBV27
size: -
J: TRBJ2-5
D: TRBD2
length: 18

DNA: TGTGCCACCAGTGAGCAGGGGCAGGGACGGACCGGGGAGCTGTTTTTT
CDR3: CATSEQGQGRTGELFF
V: TRBV15
size: once
J: TRBJ2-2
D: -
length: 16

DNA: TGTGCCAGCACCTTCGGTTTCAACACCGGGGAGCTGTTTTTT
CDR3: CASTFGFNTGELFF
V: TRBV11-2
size: -
J: TRBJ2-2
D: -
length: 14